The 25 T cell receptor beta chains given below trace back to one sample, sequenced in a study of blood T cell repertoires in COVID-19. Repertoires were generated with immunoSEQ multiplex PCR, while TCRdb's copy carries only in-frame clones and drops some. The sample carries 80,000 to 95,000 clones, approximately 87% recorded once. Sequences were obtained from peripheral blood. Every receptor here comes from a human donor in a cohort sampled during active COVID-19.

This chain uses TRBV6-6 with TRBJ2-2; TRBD2 matches 13 bases. Germline CDR1 reads MNHNY; CDR2 reads SVGAGI (reference sequence). This CDR3 comprises 18 residues. Trimming took 5 bases from V and 5 from J; bases not matched to a gene: 11. The CDR3 bases are TGTGCCAGCAGTCCTAGTTGGACTAGCGGGGGACCTACCGGGGAGCTGTTTTTT. Its protein product is CASSPSWTSGGPTGELFF.

The chain carries TRBV10-1 and TRBJ1-3; D remains ambiguous. The V gene's germline CDR1 is WNHNN and CDR2 SYGVQD (reference sequence). Deletions cut 6 bases from V and 0 bases from J, with 15 bases between. The CDR3 loop spans 16 amino acids. CDR3 nucleotides: TGCGCCAGCAGGCCTAAGACGTCGGGCTCTGGAAACACCATATATTTT. Amino acids: CASRPKTSGSGNTIYF.

V usage is TRBV30 and J usage is TRBJ2-2; D perhaps matches TRBD1 (5 bases). Deletions cut 3 bases from V and 5 bases from J, with 13 bases between. Looked up from germline, CDR1 is GTSNPN and CDR2 is SVGIG (reference sequence). The CDR3 has 14 amino acids. CDR3 sequence reads: CAWRGRVMTGELFF. As DNA, the CDR3 is TGTGCCTGGAGGGGCAGGGTTATGACCGGGGAGCTGTTTTTT. Based on the CDR3 plus reference TRBV30 and TRBJ2-2, the full variable domain is SQTIHQWPATLVQPVGSPLSLECTVEGTSNPNLYWYRQAAGRGLQLLFYSVGIGQISSEVPQNLSASRPQDRQFILSSKKLLLSDSGFYLCAWRGRVMTGELFFGEGSRLTVL.

The V call is TRBV12-2, the J call TRBJ1-3. TRBV12-2 is a documented pseudogene. CDR3 length: 12 amino acids. The CDR3 spells CASRPRGNTIYF. CDR3 in DNA: TGTGCAAGTCGACCGCGTGGAAACACCATATATTTT.

The chain employs TRBV4-2 and TRBJ2-3, with 8 positions matching TRBD2. J lost 6 bases, V lost 4 bases, and 6 bases had no gene match. Per germline, CDR1 LGHNA and CDR2 YNFKEQ. The CDR3 loop spans 14 amino acids. CDR3 DNA sequence: TGTGCCAGCAGCCGCGGACTAGCAGGGGATACGCAGTATTTT. Its translation is CASSRGLAGDTQYF.

V usage is TRBV9 and J usage is TRBJ1-1; 9 positions agree with TRBD1. The CDR3 is 14 amino acids. J lost 11 bases, V lost 3 bases, and 11 bases had no gene match. Germline CDR1 reads SGDLS; CDR2 reads YYNGEE. Here the CDR3 reads CASSDGQGLRGAFF. The CDR3 DNA reads as TGTGCCAGCAGCGACGGACAGGGGCTCCGGGGGGCTTTCTTT.

Comment on this clone: One end of the junction is discordant with germline, which a read error may explain. V and J are TRBV7-7 and TRBJ2-5, with TRBD2 as a possible D gene (5 bases). The CDR3 consists of 13 residues. Germline assignment: CDR1 SSHAT and CDR2 FNYEAQ (reference sequence). The CDR3 DNA reads TGTGCTAGCAGCCAAGCGGCCCAAGAGACCCAGTACTTC. It specifies CASSQAAQETQYF.

This clone was detected only a few times. V usage is TRBV29-1 and J usage is TRBJ1-2; tentatively, D is TRBD1 (6 bases). V lost 2 bases to trimming and J lost 4 bases, with 11 bases between them. Germline-derived CDR1 and CDR2 are SQVTM and ANQGSEA. CDR3 length: 13 amino acids. CDR3 nucleotides: TGCAGCGTTGAACAGGGGTCGCCCTATGGCTACACCTTC. It yields the protein CSVEQGSPYGYTF.

In DNA form, the CDR3 reads TGTGCCAGCAGTTTCAGTGTAACTGAAGCTTTCTTT. The encoded protein is CASSFSVTEAFF. The V gene is TRBV12-3 or TRBV12-4, the J gene TRBJ1-1; D gene uncertain. The CDR3 length is 12 residues. Trimming cost V 3 bases and J 5 bases, with 7 bases left between them.

This chain uses TRBV19 with TRBJ1-1; unclear D gene. The CDR3 totals 14 residues. V lost 3 bases to trimming and J lost 1 base, with 9 bases between them. CDR1 LNHDA and CDR2 SQIVND come from the germline V gene (reference sequence). The CDR3 is CASSMRRGNTEAFF. CDR3 sequence (DNA): TGTGCCAGTAGTATGCGACGCGGGAACACTGAAGCTTTCTTT.

This chain joins TRBV19 and TRBJ1-2, with TRBD1 matching over 9 bases. V gave up 3 bases and J gave up 5 bases; unmatched junction bases: 7. The length of the CDR3 is 15 residues. Germline V lookup: CDR1 LNHDA, CDR2 SQIVND (reference sequence). The CDR3 DNA is TGTGCCAGTAGTATGTCGACAGGGGGAGGTTATGGCTACACCTTC. Translation gives CASSMSTGGGYGYTF.

The chain links TRBV9 to TRBJ2-1; possibly TRBD2 for D (5 bases). Germline V CDR1 and CDR2: SGDLS, YYNGEE. With 1 base removed from V and 0 bases from J, the gap between germline ends came to 8 bases. This CDR3 comprises 15 residues. CDR3: CASSVLGSSYNEQFF. The CDR3, as DNA: TGTGCCAGCAGCGTATTGGGGAGCTCCTACAATGAGCAGTTCTTC.

The chain couples TRBV9 to TRBJ2-7, with D possibly being TRBD1 (5 bases). Trimming took 0 bases from V and 3 from J, leaving 13 bases between them. The CDR3 totals 15 residues. Germline CDR1 SGDLS, CDR2 YYNGEE. The CDR3 loop reads CASSVEGAPYYEQYF. In DNA, the CDR3 is TGTGCCAGCAGCGTAGAAGGGGCCCCATACTACGAGCAGTACTTC.

The V and J genes are TRBV6-5 and TRBJ2-7, with 11 bases fitting TRBD1. Germline loops: CDR1 MNHEY, CDR2 SVGAGI. CDR3 length: 14 residues. With V trimmed by 4 bases and J by 4 bases, 3 bases remained unmatched. CDR3: CASSFGTGGYEQYF. The CDR3 DNA is TGTGCCAGCAGTTTCGGGACAGGGGGGTACGAGCAGTACTTC.

The chain couples TRBV9 to TRBJ1-6; the match to TRBD1 covers 12 bases. This CDR3 is 16 amino acids long. Germline loops: CDR1 SGDLS, CDR2 YYNGEE. The junction had 7 bases not matched to a gene; V was cut back by 3 bases and J by 9 bases. The CDR3 reads CASSGGTGGIGSPLHF. CDR3 coding DNA: TGTGCCAGCAGCGGAGGGACAGGGGGCATAGGTTCACCCCTCCACTTT.

V usage is TRBV6-5 and J usage is TRBJ1-2, with D possibly matching TRBD1 (5 bases). Trimming took 0 bases from V and 8 from J, leaving 13 bases between them. This CDR3 has 14 residues. CDR1 and CDR2 (germline): MNHEY, SVGAGI. Here the CDR3 reads CASSYSGGVEGYTF. The CDR3, as DNA: TGTGCCAGCAGTTACTCCGGGGGAGTTGAAGGCTACACCTTC.

The rearrangement links TRBV4-1 to TRBJ2-1; TRBD2 matches 8 bases. This CDR3 has 13 amino acids. Germline loops: CDR1 MGHRA, CDR2 YSYEKL. J was trimmed by 9 bases and V by 8 bases; bases with no gene match: 9. The CDR3 DNA sequence: TGCGCCAGCGCCCGACTAGCGACGGGTGAGCAGTTCTTC. It specifies CASARLATGEQFF.

This chain uses TRBV7-2 with TRBJ1-1; 12 bases match TRBD1. Germline values: CDR1 SGHTA, CDR2 FQGNSA. This CDR3 is 16 amino acids long. V dropped 3 bases and J dropped 5; count of bases not matched to a gene: 7. CDR3 coding DNA: TGTGCCAGCAGCTTCCCGGGACAGGGGGCCAAAACTGAAGCTTTCTTT. Protein product: CASSFPGQGAKTEAFF.

CDR3 loop: CAWSPGSQYGYTF. The DNA for the CDR3 is TGTGCCTGGAGTCCAGGATCCCAGTATGGCTACACCTTC. The rearrangement uses TRBV30 and TRBJ1-2; D unclear. There are 13 residues in the CDR3. Trimming removed 2 bases at V and 5 bases at J, with 12 bases between. Germline CDR1 and CDR2: GTSNPN and SVGIG (reference sequence).

The chain has TRBV7-3 and TRBJ2-1; a weak D match, TRBD2 (7 bases). Germline CDR1 and CDR2: SGHTA and FQGTGA. V was clipped by 5 bases and J by 4 bases, with 15 bases between them. CDR3 length: 15 residues. As DNA, the CDR3 is TGTGCCAGCAGCCCCGGGGGGCCGGCTTACAATGAGCAGTTCTTC. The encoded protein is CASSPGGPAYNEQFF.

This chain joins TRBV18 and TRBJ2-5, with TRBD2 identical over 11 bases. The CDR3 runs 17 residues. The J segment lost 5 bases and the V segment lost 1 base, leaving 9 bases of the junction unmatched. CDR1 is KGHSH, CDR2 LQKENI, per germline. CDR3: CASSPLLAGASRETQYF. CDR3 bases: TGTGCCAGCTCACCACTACTAGCGGGGGCCAGTCGCGAGACCCAGTACTTC. Full variable domain (outside the CDR3, taken from reference TRBV18 and TRBJ2-5): NAGVMQNPRHLVRRRGQEARLRCSPMKGHSHVYWYRQLPEEGLKFMVYLQKENIIDESGMPKERFSAEFPKEGPSILRIQQVVRGDSAAYFCASSPLLAGASRETQYFGPGTRLLVL.

This chain connects TRBV10-3 to TRBJ2-7, with D uncertain. The germline CDR1 and CDR2 sequences are ENHRY and SYGVKD. The CDR3 spans 12 residues. V lost 2 bases and J lost 4, with 6 bases in between. The CDR3 loop is CAISETEYEQYF. The DNA of the CDR3 is TGTGCCATCAGTGAGACCGAGTACGAGCAGTACTTC.

DNA for the CDR3: TGTGCCAGCTCAGCCAACCGATCGGACAGGAAAAGCACAGATACGCAGTATTTT. Translated, it gives CASSANRSDRKSTDTQYF. V is TRBV18 and J is TRBJ2-3; 7 bases map to TRBD1. V was clipped by 5 bases and J by 0 bases; unmatched bases: 14. CDR3 size: 18 residues. The germline gives CDR1 KGHSH, CDR2 LQKENI.

This clone was found a few times. V and J are TRBV5-4 and TRBJ2-5, with TRBD2 matching over 8 bases. Germline V lookup: CDR1 SGHNT, CDR2 YYREEE (reference sequence). With 5 bases clipped from V and 2 bases from J, the junction kept 5 bases outside the gene matches. The CDR3 contains 14 residues. CDR3 loop: CASSLGLAQETQYF. In DNA, the CDR3 is TGTGCCAGCAGTTTAGGACTAGCTCAAGAGACCCAGTACTTC.

V usage is TRBV5-4 and J usage is TRBJ2-3; D gene ambiguous. CDR3 length equals 14 residues. V lost 0 bases and J 3 bases, leaving 8 bases between the germline ends. Germline-derived CDR1 and CDR2 are SGHNT and YYREEE (reference sequence). The CDR3 loop is CASSLVQSTDTQYF. CDR3 bases: TGTGCCAGCAGCTTGGTCCAGTCAACAGATACGCAGTATTTT.